Listed here are 7 T cell receptor beta chains from one sample, sequenced in a study of beta chain features in type 1 diabetes. The study's findings and limits: All four CD4+ subsets from Type 1 diabetes patients carried moderately but significantly shorter TCRB CDR3s.

cDNA synthesis used the whole RNA isolate, giving expressed TCRB sequences. Clones were sequenced by immunoSEQ multiplex PCR, and TCRdb holds only the in-frame ones, with some missing. This sample yields over 100,000 clones, of which around 15% are seen a single time; roughly 2.5% belongs to the top ten. These TCRs are of unknown antigen specificity. The sample comprised central memory CD4+ T cells from blood. These receptors came from a man aged 30-40 years with type 1 diabetes.

This clone appeared a few times. The chain recombines TRBV7-2 with TRBJ2-1, with 9 bases lining up with TRBD1. Unmatched junction bases numbered 3, after V lost 3 bases and J lost 6 bases. This CDR3 region has 14 residues. Germline CDR1 is SGHTA and CDR2 is FQGNSA. The CDR3: CASSFGQGSNEQFF. In nucleotides, the CDR3 is TGTGCCAGCAGCTTCGGACAGGGGTCCAATGAGCAGTTCTTC.

This clone has a handful of counts. The genes are TRBV21-1 and TRBJ1-2. TRBV21-1 represents a pseudogene. CDR3 length equals 15 residues. CDR3 loop: CASSKVANGDYGYTF. The CDR3 coding sequence is TGTGCCAGCAGCAAAGTGGCGAACGGAGACTATGGCTACACCTTC.

This clone was seen a handful of times. The chain couples TRBV19 to TRBJ1-6, with 10 bases identical to TRBD1. CDR3 length: 15 amino acids. Germline values: CDR1 LNHDA, CDR2 SQIVND (reference sequence). The trim removed 5 bases at V and 10 bases at J, leaving 8 bases unmatched. The CDR3 DNA sequence: TGTGCCAGTAGTTTACGGACAGGGGGATCGTCACCCCTCCACTTT. This translates into CASSLRTGGSSPLHF. The full variable domain, completed using reference TRBV19 and TRBJ1-6, is DGGITQSPKYLFRKEGQNVTLSCEQNLNHDAMYWYRQDPGQGLRLIYYSQIVNDFQKGDIAEGYSVSREKKESFPLTVTSAQKNPTAFYLCASSLRTGGSSPLHFGNGTRLTVT.

The V call is TRBV7-2, the J call TRBJ2-3; D gene unclear. The germline CDR1 and CDR2 sequences are SGHTA and FQGNSA. CDR3 size: 13 residues. Deletions cut 4 bases from V and 3 bases from J, with 8 bases between. The CDR3, as DNA: TGTGCCAGCAGCTCGGGCGCAACAGATACGCAGTATTTT. Protein: CASSSGATDTQYF.

In this sample, this clone turned up a few times. This sequence joins TRBV6-5 and TRBJ1-2; 7 nucleotides agree with TRBD1. V trimming: 5 bases; J trimming: 4 bases; junction bases outside the gene matches: 10. The CDR3 runs 15 residues. Germline CDR1 MNHEY, CDR2 SVGAGI. The DNA for the CDR3 is TGTGCCAGCAGTCCCGACAGGGTCGGTGGCTATGGCTACACCTTC. This encodes CASSPDRVGGYGYTF.

V is TRBV7-2 and J is TRBJ1-2, with D uncertain. The V gene lost 5 bases and the J gene lost 4 bases, with 8 bases spanning the gap. The length of the CDR3 is 12 residues. Germline V CDR1 and CDR2: SGHTA, FQGNSA. CDR3 loop: CASSRTGYGYTF. Here the CDR3 DNA reads TGTGCCAGCAGCAGGACTGGCTATGGCTACACCTTC.

In its sample, this clone was seen many times. CDR3 region: CASSLDAEAFF. As DNA, the CDR3 is TGTGCCAGCAGCCTCGACGCTGAAGCTTTCTTT. This chain uses TRBV11-2 with TRBJ1-1; D is ambiguous. Per the germline V gene, CDR1 is SGHAT and CDR2 is FQNNGV. This CDR3 has 11 residues. Trimming took off 5 bases at V and 6 bases at J, with 7 bases between the two ends.